The 12 T cell receptor beta chains presented below share a single source sample, sequenced in a study of blood T cell repertoires in COVID-19. This table comes from immunoSEQ multiplex PCR, and its TCRdb copy is limited to in-frame clones, with some not included. This sample has roughly 250,000 clones, with 84% found just once. Material: peripheral blood. These receptors all stem from a human donor in a cohort sampled during active COVID-19.

This chain links TRBV5-5 with TRBJ2-1; TRBD1 agrees at 7 bases. V lost 0 bases, J lost 3 bases, and 3 bases stayed unmatched. Germline CDR1 is SGHKS and CDR2 is YYEKEE (reference sequence). The length of the CDR3 is 15 residues. CDR3 nucleotide sequence: TGTGCCAGCAGCTTGGACAGGGGTCTCTACAATGAGCAGTTCTTC. This translates into CASSLDRGLYNEQFF. Filled out from reference TRBV5-5 and TRBJ2-1, the complete variable domain reads DAGVTQSPTHLIKTRGQQVTLRCSPISGHKSVSWYQQVLGQGPQFIFQYYEKEERGRGNFPDRFSARQFPNYSSELNVNALLLGDSALYLCASSLDRGLYNEQFFGPGTRLTVL.

J is TRBJ1-6 and V is TRBV21-1; TRBD1, the table's D call, was not compared with the DNA. TRBV21-1 is described as a pseudogene. The CDR3 loop spans 15 amino acids. The CDR3 DNA reads TGTGCCAGGGCGCCCGGGGACAGGGAAAATTCACCCCTCCACTTT. It specifies CARAPGDRENSPLHF.

CDR3 DNA: TGCGCCAGCAGCCCAAGCGTCTTAGCGGGAGAGATTCGGGAGACCCAGTACTTC. Its translation is CASSPSVLAGEIRETQYF. This sequence joins TRBV4-1 and TRBJ2-5; 9 bases are shared with TRBD2. J was trimmed by 5 bases and V by 4 bases; bases with no gene match: 17. In germline, CDR1 is MGHRA, CDR2 YSYEKL. The CDR3 length is 18 residues.

The V gene is TRBV2, the J gene TRBJ2-1; 7 nucleotides align to TRBD2. The germline CDR1 and CDR2 sequences are SNHLY and FYNNEI. This CDR3 has 17 residues. The V segment lost 3 bases and the J segment 2 bases; nucleotides outside the gene matches: 10. The DNA of the CDR3 is TGTGCCAGCAGTGAGGGGTCGGCGGGGGAGGCCTACAATGAGCAGTTCTTC. Translated, it gives CASSEGSAGEAYNEQFF.

This clone was picked up many times. The chain uses TRBV6-5 and TRBJ1-4; the D is unclear. V was shortened by 5 bases and J by 2 bases, with 12 bases between the two germline ends. Per the germline V gene, CDR1 is MNHEY and CDR2 is SVGAGI. CDR3 length: 15 amino acids. As DNA, the CDR3 is TGTGCCAGCAGTCGCTCTCCCCGGACTAATGAAAAACTGTTTTTT. This codes for CASSRSPRTNEKLFF.

As DNA, the CDR3 is TGTGCCAGTAGTAAGGGACAGCCCCGCTCCTCCTACAATGAGCAGTTCTTC. This encodes CASSKGQPRSSYNEQFF. This rearrangement joins TRBV19 to TRBJ2-1; the match to TRBD1 covers 7 bases. The trim removed 4 bases at V and 0 bases at J, leaving 9 bases unmatched. The germline CDR1 and CDR2 sequences are LNHDA and SQIVND (reference sequence). CDR3 length: 17 residues.

The chain couples TRBV28 to TRBJ2-5, with TRBD1 matching 9 bases. There are 15 residues in the CDR3. V shed 3 bases, J shed 3 bases, and the junction held 5 bases outside the gene matches. The germline gives CDR1 MDHEN, CDR2 SYDVKM. CDR3 nucleotides: TGTGCCAGCAGTTTGACGGGGACAGGGAAAGAGACCCAGTACTTC. Translated, it gives CASSLTGTGKETQYF.

The chain is built from TRBV18 and TRBJ1-3, with TRBD1 matching 12 bases. This CDR3 region has 16 residues. V dropped 2 bases and J dropped 7; count of bases not matched to a gene: 6. CDR1 is KGHSH, CDR2 LQKENI, per germline. This chain's CDR3 is CASSPGSGQGANTIYF. In DNA, the CDR3 is TGTGCCAGCTCACCAGGATCGGGACAGGGGGCTAACACCATATATTTT.

The J gene is TRBJ1-3, the V gene TRBV9; TRBD1 is a possible D gene (6 bases). Germline V gives CDR1 SGDLS, CDR2 YYNGEE. The germline V and J ends were trimmed by 3 bases and 4 bases, with 17 bases remaining between them. This CDR3 region has 16 residues. The CDR3 spells CASSGAAGAGGNTIYF. CDR3 DNA: TGTGCCAGCAGCGGAGCAGCGGGGGCAGGAGGAAACACCATATATTTT.

The CDR3 loop reads CASSDGDGSLHYGYTF. The CDR3 DNA is TGTGCCAGCAGTGACGGGGATGGGTCCCTCCACTATGGCTACACCTTC. The chain couples TRBV2 to TRBJ1-2; D not certain. Germline-derived CDR1 and CDR2 are SNHLY and FYNNEI. V shed 3 bases and J shed 3 bases, with 17 bases lying between them. The CDR3 length is 16 residues.

The chain combines TRBV5-1 with TRBJ2-7; TRBD2 matches at 10 bases. V lost 0 bases to trimming and J lost 6 bases; unmatched junction nucleotides: 6. CDR1 SGHRS and CDR2 YFSETQ come from the germline V gene. This CDR3 has 15 amino acids. Here the CDR3 DNA reads TGCGCCAGCAGCTTGGAGGCAGCGGGGGGGCGCGAGCAGTACTTC. Amino acid sequence: CASSLEAAGGREQYF.

V is TRBV14 and J is TRBJ2-7; no definite D call. This CDR3 region has 12 residues. V dropped 2 bases and J dropped 4 bases, with 6 bases sitting between them. In germline, CDR1 is SGHDN, CDR2 FVKESK. This chain's CDR3 is CASSQFSYEQYF. The CDR3 nucleotides are TGTGCCAGCAGCCAATTCAGTTACGAGCAGTACTTC.